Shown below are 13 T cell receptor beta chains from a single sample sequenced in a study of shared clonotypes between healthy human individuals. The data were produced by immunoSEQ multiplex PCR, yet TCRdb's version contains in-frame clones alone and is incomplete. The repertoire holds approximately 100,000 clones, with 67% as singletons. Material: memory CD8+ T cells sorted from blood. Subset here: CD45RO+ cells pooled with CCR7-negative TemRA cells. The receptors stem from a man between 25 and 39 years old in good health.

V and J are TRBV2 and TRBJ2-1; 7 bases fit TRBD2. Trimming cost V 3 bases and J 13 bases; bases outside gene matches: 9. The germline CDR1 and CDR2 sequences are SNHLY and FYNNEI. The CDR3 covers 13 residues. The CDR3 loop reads CASSDRQRGSQFF. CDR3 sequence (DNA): TGTGCCAGCAGTGACAGGCAGCGGGGCTCCCAGTTCTTC.

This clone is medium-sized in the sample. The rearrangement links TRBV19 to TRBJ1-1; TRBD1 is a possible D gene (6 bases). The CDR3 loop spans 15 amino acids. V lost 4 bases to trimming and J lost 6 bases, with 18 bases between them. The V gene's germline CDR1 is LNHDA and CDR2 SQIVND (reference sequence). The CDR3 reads CASSKGWGAYSEAFF. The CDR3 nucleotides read TGTGCCAGTAGTAAGGGATGGGGGGCCTACTCTGAAGCTTTCTTT.

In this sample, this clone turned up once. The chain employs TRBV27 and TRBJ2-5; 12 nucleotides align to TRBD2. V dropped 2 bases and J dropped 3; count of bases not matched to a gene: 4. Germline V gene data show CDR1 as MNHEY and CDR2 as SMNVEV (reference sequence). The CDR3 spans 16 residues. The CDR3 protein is CASSLLAGGPEETQYF. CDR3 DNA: TGTGCCAGCAGTTTACTAGCGGGAGGGCCTGAAGAGACCCAGTACTTC.

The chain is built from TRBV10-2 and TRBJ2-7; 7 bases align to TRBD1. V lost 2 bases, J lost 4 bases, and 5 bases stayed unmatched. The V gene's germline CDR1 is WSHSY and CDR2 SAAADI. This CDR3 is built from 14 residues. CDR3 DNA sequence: TGCGCCAGCAGTGAGGACAGGGAGCTTTACGAGCAGTACTTC. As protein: CASSEDRELYEQYF.

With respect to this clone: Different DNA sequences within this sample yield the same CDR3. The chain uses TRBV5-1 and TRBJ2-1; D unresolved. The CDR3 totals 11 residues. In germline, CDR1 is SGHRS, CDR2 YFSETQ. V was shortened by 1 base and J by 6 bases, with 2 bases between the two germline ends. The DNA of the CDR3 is TGCGCCAGCAGCTTGTCCAATGAGCAGTTCTTC. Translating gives CASSLSNEQFF. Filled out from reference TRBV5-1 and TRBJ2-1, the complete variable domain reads KAGVTQTPRYLIKTRGQQVTLSCSPISGHRSVSWYQQTPGQGLQFLFEYFSETQRNKGNFPGRFSGRQFSNSRSEMNVSTLELGDSALYLCASSLSNEQFFGPGTRLTVL.

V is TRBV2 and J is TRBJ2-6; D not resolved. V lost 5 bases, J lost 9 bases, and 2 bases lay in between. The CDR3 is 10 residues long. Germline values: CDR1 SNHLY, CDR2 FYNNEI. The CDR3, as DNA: TGTGCCAGCAGTTTCAACGTCCTGACTTTC. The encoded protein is CASSFNVLTF.

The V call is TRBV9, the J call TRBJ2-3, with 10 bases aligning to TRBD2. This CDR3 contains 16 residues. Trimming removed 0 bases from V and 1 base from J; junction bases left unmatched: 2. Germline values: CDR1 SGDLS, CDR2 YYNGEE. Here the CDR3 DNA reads TGTGCCAGCAGCGTAGAAGGACTAGCGGGCACAGATACGCAGTATTTT. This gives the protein CASSVEGLAGTDTQYF.

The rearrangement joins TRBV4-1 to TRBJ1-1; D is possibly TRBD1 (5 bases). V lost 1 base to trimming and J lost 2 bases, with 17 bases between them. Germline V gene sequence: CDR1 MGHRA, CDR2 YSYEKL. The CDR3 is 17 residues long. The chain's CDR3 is CASSQGAGPTGNTEAFF. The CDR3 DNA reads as TGCGCCAGCAGCCAAGGGGCCGGGCCAACAGGTAACACTGAAGCTTTCTTT.

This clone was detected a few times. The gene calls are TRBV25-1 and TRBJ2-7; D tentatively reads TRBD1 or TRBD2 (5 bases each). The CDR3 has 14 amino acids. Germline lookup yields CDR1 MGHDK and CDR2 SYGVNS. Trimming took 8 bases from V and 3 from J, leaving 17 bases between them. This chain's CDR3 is CASSTPGTGYEQYF. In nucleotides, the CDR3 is TGTGCCAGCTCCACCCCCGGGACGGGCTACGAGCAGTACTTC.

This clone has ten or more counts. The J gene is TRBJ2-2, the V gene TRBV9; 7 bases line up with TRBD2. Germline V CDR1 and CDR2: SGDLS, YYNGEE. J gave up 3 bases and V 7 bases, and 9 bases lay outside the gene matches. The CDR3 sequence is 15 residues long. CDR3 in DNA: TGTGCCAGCCGGGTGGGAGGGCTGGACACCGGGGAGCTGTTTTTT. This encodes CASRVGGLDTGELFF.

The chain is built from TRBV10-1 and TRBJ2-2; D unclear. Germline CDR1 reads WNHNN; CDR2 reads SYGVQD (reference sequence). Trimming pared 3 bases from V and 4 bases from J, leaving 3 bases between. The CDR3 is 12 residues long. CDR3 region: CASSDTTGELFF. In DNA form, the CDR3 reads TGCGCCAGCAGTGATACCACCGGGGAGCTGTTTTTT.

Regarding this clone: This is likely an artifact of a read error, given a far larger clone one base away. The CDR3 loop reads CASSDTSYNEQFF. For the CDR3, the DNA is TGTGCCAGCAGTGACACCTCCTACAATGAGCAGTTCTTC. The V and J genes are TRBV25-1 and TRBJ2-1; D call uncertain. V lost 3 bases and J lost 0, with 3 bases in between. The CDR3 has 13 amino acids. Germline V gene sequence: CDR1 MGHDK, CDR2 SYGVNS.

CDR3 in amino acids: CAWSVGRGRETQYF. Here the CDR3 DNA reads TGTGCCTGGAGTGTAGGCAGGGGGCGTGAGACCCAGTACTTC. This sequence joins TRBV30 and TRBJ2-5; 8 bases are a match to TRBD1. Germline lookup yields CDR1 GTSNPN and CDR2 SVGIG (reference sequence). The CDR3 length is 14 residues. Trimming cost V 0 bases and J 5 bases; bases outside gene matches: 5.